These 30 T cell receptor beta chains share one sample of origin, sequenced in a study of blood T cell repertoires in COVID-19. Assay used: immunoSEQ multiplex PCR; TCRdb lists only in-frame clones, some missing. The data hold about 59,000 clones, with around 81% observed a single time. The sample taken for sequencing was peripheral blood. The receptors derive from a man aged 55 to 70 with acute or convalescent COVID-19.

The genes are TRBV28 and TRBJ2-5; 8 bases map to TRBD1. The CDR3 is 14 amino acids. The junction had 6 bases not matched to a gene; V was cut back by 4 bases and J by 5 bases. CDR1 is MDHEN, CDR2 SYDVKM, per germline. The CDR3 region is CASSSPTGAETQYF. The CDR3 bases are TGTGCCAGCAGTTCTCCGACAGGGGCTGAGACCCAGTACTTC. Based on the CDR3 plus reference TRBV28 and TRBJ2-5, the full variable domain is DVKVTQSSRYLVKRTGEKVFLECVQDMDHENMFWYRQDPGLGLRLIYFSYDVKMKEKGDIPEGYSVSREKKERFSLILESASTNQTSMYLCASSSPTGAETQYFGPGTRLLVL.

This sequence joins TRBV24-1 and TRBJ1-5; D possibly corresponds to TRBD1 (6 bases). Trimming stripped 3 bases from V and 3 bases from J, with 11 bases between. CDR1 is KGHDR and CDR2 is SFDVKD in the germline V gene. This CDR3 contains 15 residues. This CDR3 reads CATSDPQGFNQPQHF. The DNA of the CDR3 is TGTGCCACCAGTGATCCACAGGGATTCAATCAGCCCCAGCATTTT.

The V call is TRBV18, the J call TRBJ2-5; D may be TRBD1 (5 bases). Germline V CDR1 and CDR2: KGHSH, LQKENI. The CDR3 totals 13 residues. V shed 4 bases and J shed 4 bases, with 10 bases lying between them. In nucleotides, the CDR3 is TGTGCCAGCTCACGAGACAGCTTAGAGACCCAGTACTTC. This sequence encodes CASSRDSLETQYF.

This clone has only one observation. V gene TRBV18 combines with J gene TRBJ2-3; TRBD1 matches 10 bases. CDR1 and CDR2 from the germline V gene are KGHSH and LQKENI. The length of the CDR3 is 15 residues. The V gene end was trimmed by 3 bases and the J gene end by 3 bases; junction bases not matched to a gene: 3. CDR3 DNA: TGTGCCAGCTCACCTGGACAGGGGGGAACAGATACGCAGTATTTT. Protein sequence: CASSPGQGGTDTQYF.

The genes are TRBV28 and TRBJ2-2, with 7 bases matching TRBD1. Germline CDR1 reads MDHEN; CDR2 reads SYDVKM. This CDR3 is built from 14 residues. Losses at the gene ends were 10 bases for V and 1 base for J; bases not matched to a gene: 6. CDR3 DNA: TGTGCCACCAGGGACAGCGTGAACACCGGGGAGCTGTTTTTT. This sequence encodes CATRDSVNTGELFF.

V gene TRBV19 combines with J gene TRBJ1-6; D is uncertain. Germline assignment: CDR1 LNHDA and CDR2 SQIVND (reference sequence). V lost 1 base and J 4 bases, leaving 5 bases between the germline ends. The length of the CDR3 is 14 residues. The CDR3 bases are TGTGCCAGTAGTATAGCAGATTATAATTCACCCCTCCACTTT. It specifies CASSIADYNSPLHF.

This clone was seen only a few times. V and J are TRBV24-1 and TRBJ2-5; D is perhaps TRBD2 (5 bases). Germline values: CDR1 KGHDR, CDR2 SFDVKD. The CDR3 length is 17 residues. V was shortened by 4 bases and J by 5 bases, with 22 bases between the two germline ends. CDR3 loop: CATSDPTPVGIKETQYF. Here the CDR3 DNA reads TGTGCCACCAGTGACCCTACCCCTGTCGGGATTAAGGAGACCCAGTACTTC.

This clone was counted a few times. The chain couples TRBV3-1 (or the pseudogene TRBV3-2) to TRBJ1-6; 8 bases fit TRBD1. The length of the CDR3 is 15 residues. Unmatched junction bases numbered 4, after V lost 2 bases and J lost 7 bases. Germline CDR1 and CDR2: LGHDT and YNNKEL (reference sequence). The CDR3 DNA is TGTGCCAGCAGCCAATATGGACAGGGAAATTCACCCCTCCACTTT. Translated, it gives CASSQYGQGNSPLHF.

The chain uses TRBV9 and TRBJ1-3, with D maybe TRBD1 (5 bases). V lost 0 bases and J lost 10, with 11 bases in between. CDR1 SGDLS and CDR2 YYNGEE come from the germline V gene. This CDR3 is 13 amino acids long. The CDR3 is CASSVAGEQTIYF. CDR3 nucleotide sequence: TGTGCCAGCAGCGTAGCGGGGGAGCAAACCATATATTTT.

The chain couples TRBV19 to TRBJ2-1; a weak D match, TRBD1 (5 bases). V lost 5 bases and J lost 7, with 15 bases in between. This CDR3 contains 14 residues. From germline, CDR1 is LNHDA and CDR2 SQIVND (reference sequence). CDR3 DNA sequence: TGTGCCAGTAGTGCCCCCTCAGGGAATAATGAGCAGTTCTTC. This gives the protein CASSAPSGNNEQFF. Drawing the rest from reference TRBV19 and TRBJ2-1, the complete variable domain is DGGITQSPKYLFRKEGQNVTLSCEQNLNHDAMYWYRQDPGQGLRLIYYSQIVNDFQKGDIAEGYSVSREKKESFPLTVTSAQKNPTAFYLCASSAPSGNNEQFFGPGTRLTVL.

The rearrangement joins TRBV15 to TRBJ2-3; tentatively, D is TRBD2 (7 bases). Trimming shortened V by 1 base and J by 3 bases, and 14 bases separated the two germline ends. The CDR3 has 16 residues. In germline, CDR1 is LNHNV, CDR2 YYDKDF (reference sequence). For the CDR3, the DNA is TGTGCCACCAGCAGAGGTGGGGGGGCTAGGACAGATACGCAGTATTTT. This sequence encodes CATSRGGGARTDTQYF.

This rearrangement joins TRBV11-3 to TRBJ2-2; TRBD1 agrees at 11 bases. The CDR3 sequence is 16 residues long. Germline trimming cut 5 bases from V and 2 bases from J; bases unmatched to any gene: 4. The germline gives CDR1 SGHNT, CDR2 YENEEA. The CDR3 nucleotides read TGTGCCAGCAGCAAAGGACAGGGGGCAAACACCGGGGAGCTGTTTTTT. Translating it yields CASSKGQGANTGELFF.

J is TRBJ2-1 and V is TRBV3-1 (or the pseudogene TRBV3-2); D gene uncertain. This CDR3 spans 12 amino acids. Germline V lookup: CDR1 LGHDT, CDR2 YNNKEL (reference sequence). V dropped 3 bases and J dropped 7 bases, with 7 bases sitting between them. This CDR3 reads CASSHGENEQFF. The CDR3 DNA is TGTGCCAGCAGCCACGGAGAGAATGAGCAGTTCTTC.

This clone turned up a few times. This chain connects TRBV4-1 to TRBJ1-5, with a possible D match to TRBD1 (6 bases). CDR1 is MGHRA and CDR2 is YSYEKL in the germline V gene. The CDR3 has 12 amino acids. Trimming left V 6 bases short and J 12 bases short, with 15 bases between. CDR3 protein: CASSDFPGHQHF. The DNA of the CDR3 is TGCGCCAGCAGTGACTTCCCGGGACACCAGCATTTT.

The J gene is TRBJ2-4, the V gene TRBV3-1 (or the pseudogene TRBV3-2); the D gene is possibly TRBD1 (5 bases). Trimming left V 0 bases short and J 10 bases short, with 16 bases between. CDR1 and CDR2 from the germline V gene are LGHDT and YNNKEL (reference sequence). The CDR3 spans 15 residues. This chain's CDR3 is CASSQERGQFVIQYF. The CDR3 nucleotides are TGTGCCAGCAGCCAAGAAAGGGGTCAGTTCGTGATTCAGTACTTC.

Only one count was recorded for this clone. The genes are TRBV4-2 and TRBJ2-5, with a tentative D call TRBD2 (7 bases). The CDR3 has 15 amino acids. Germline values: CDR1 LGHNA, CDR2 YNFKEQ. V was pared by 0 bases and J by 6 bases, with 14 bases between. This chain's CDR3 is CASSQDRGGGKTQYF. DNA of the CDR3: TGTGCCAGCAGCCAAGATAGGGGGGGCGGTAAGACCCAGTACTTC.

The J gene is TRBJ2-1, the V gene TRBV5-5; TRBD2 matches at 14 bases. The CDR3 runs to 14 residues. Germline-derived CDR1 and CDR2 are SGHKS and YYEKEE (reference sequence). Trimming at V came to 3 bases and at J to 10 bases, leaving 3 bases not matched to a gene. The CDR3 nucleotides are TGTGCCAGCAGCTCGGGACTAGCGGGGGTCGAGCAGTTCTTC. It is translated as CASSSGLAGVEQFF.

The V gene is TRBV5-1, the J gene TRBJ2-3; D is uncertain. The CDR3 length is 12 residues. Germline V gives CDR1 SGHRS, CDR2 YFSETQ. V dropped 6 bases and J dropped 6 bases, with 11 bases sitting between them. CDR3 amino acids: CASTRGGDTQYF. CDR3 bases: TGCGCCAGCACCCGCGGTGGGGATACGCAGTATTTT.

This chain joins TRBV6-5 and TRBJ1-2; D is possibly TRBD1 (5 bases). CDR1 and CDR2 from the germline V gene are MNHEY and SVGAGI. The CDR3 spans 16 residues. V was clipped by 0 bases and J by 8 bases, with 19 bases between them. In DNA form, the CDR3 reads TGTGCCAGCAGTTACTCCGGGGGACCCCGGGTGGGGGGCTACACCTTC. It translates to CASSYSGGPRVGGYTF.

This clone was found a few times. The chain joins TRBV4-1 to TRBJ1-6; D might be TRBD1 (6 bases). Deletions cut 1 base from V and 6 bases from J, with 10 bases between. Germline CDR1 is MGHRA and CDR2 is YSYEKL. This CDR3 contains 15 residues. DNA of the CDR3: TGCGCCAGCAGCCAAGTTTTAGGGGGTAATTCACCCCTCCACTTT. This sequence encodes CASSQVLGGNSPLHF.

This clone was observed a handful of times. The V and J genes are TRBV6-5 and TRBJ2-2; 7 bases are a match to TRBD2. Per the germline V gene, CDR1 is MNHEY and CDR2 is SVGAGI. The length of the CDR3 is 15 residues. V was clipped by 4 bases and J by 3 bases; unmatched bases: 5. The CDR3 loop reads CASSFTAGDTGELFF. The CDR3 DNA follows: TGTGCCAGCAGTTTCACGGCGGGAGACACCGGGGAGCTGTTTTTT.

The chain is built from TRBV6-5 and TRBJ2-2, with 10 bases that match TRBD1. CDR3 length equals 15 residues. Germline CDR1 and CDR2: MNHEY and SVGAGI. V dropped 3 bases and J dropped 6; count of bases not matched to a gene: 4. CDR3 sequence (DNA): TGTGCCAGCAGTTATGAGACAGGGGGCCCCGGGGAGCTGTTTTTT. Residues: CASSYETGGPGELFF.

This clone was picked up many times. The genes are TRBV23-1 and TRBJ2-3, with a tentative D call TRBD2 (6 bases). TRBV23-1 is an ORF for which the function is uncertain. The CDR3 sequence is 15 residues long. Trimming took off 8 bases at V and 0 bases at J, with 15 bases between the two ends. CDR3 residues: CASGQLRGSTDTQYF. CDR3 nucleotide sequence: TGCGCCAGCGGCCAGTTGCGGGGAAGCACAGATACGCAGTATTTT.

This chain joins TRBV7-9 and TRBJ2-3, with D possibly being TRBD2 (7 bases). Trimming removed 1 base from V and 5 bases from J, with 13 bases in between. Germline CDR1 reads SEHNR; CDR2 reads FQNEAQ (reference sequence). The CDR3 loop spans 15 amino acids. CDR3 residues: CASSLEGGSIDTQYF. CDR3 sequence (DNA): TGTGCCAGCAGCTTAGAGGGGGGGTCTATAGATACGCAGTATTTT.

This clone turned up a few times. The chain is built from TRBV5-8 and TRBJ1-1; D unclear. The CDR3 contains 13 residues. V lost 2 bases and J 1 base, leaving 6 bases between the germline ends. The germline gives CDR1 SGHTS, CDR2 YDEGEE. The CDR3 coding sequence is TGTGCCAGCAGCTTCGGTGGGAACACTGAAGCTTTCTTT. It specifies CASSFGGNTEAFF.

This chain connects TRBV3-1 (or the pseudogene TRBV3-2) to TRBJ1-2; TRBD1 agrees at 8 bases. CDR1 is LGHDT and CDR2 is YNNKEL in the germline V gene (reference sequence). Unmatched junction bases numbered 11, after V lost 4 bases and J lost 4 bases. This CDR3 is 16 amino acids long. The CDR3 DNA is TGTGCCAGCAGCCGATCAGGAGGACAGGGAGGCTATGGCTACACCTTC. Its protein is CASSRSGGQGGYGYTF.

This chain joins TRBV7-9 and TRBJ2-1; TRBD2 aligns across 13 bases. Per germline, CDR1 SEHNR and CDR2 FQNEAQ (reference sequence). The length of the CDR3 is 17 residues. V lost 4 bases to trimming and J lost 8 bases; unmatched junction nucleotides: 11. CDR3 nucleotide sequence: TGTGCCAGCAGCTCAGAATTCGGACTAGCGGGGGCTGATGAGCAGTTCTTC. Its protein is CASSSEFGLAGADEQFF.

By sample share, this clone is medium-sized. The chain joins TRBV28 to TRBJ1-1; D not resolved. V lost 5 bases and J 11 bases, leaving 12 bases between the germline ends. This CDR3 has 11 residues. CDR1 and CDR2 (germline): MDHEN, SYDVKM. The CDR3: CASSQAREAFF. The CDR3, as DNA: TGTGCCAGCAGTCAGGCCCGGGAGGCTTTCTTT.

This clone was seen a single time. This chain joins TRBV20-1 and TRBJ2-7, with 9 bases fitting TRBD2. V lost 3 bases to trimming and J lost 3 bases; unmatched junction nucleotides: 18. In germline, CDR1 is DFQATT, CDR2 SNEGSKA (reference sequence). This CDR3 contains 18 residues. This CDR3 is CSASNPYAGGPSVYEQYF. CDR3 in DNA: TGCAGTGCTAGTAACCCTTACGCGGGGGGGCCTTCAGTCTACGAGCAGTACTTC.

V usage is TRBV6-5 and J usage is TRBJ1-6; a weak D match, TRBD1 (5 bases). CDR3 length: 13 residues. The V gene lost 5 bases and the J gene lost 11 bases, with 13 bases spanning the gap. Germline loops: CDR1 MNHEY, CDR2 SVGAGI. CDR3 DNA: TGTGCCAGCAGTCCCGCAGGGTTACCACCCCTCCACTTT. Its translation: CASSPAGLPPLHF.